This T cell receptor (beta chain) is drawn from a study of CD8 T cell repertoires and HIV-1 epitope variants (dated by TCRdb to 2018 to 2020). Background on the whole study: Twenty-five peptides representing autologous and known Gag and Nef epitope variants were each used to stimulate T cells in separate culture wells. Tested epitopes included three Gag epitope families and Nef HW9 and YT9. T cells were enriched using the EasySep Human T Cell Enrichment Kit and were co-cultured with equal numbers of autologous T cell-negative cells serving as antigen-presenting cells. Running each culture condition in triplicate, except for one peptide done in duplicate, gave a total of around 90 T cell cultures. Cultures were maintained for 10 days in IMDM with gentamicin, and half-media changes adding IL-2, IL-7 and IL-15 were performed on days 3 and 7. A 1M T cell aliquot was kept as an uncultured baseline condition, separate from the roughly 76 T cell cultures. Control conditions included a CMV, EBV and flu peptide pool, the Ebola AY9 epitope as negative control, and a no-peptide well. Points the paper makes about the study in general: Of the nine antigen-specific TCR beta clonotypes identified, six appeared cross-reactive for autologous or known escape epitope variants. A few clonotypes recognized the Nef KF9 family and one clonotype recognized the HW9 family, while no responses were seen to the TAALDMSHF plasma variant. The assay identified only TCR beta chains and indicated proliferation in response to antigen, without indicating T cell function or cytokine profile.

From cysteine to phenylalanine, the CDR3 is 14 amino acids long. The kept DNA is CDR3 alone, 42 bases in frame from the first base. The germline V gene yields MDHEN for CDR1 and SYDVKM for CDR2. V is clipped by 6 bases and J by 2 bases, and the sequence between their germline boundaries is 11 bases long. Notes on this clone: The antigen it recognizes is unknown. Per-base quality was not reported, and no clone a single base away is much larger than it.

The immunoSEQ platform was used to sequence TCR beta CDR3 regions at survey depth. The QIAamp DNA micro kit was used to extract genomic DNA from every cultured and uncultured CD8+ T cell population. The original pipeline was this. Samples with under 5,000 productive reads were excluded, and this exclusion removed 5 of the 75 HIV peptide-stimulated cultures. Sequences were trimmed to CDR3 by a MANAFEST web app, and nonproductive sequences, CDR3s under 5 amino acids, and sequences not starting with C or ending with F/W were removed. For a clonotype to count as antigen-specific, the clonotype had to expand relative to the no-peptide control in at least 2 of 3 replicates at FDR 0.01, and only within one epitope family. In addition, a specific clonotype needed a frequency at least fivefold higher than in wells stimulated with peptides from other epitope families. TCRdb provides this immuneACCESS table in a form limited to in-frame rearrangements. Some clones are lacking; in checked studies, under half of them reflect an unresolved V gene, and why the rest are absent is not known. The V and J calls and clone size were taken over from that table, and D and trimming were inferred from the DNA. The sample includes several thousand clones, with 66% observed a single time. The top ten hold just under 45% of the sample.

The EasySep Human CD8+ T Cell Enrichment Kit was used on day 10 to isolate CD8+ T cells from every culture. The specimen sequenced was cultured CD8+ T cells derived from PBMCs. Rearrangement joined TRBV28 to TRBJ1-3, with the D gene call left open. This clonotype was sampled from a male donor with HIV. Here the CDR3 is given as CASSQTLTGNTIYF. The nucleotide sequence is TGTGCCAGCAGCCAGACCCTCACTGGAAACACCATATATTTT.